The clone carrying this TCR beta chain was seen only a few times. Its antigen is not identified. This entry is derived from a study of T cells after yellow fever vaccination. As for the study in general: Libraries from low-cell-number fractions were prepared with the SMART-Seq v4 Ultra Low Input RNA kit. Study results and limitations: Most clones from primary vaccination were detected again post-booster (roughly 96% CD4, roughly 90% CD8).

5'RACE template switching generated TCR cDNA, adding a universal primer site and UMIs. TCRdb analysed the 5' RACE reads with MiXCR anew, one entry per CDR3 protein. The repertoire holds more than 300,000 distinct CDR3 sequences, with around a tenth as singletons. The CDR3 totals 15 residues. V was cut by 0 bases and J by 9 bases, with 18 bases left in between. Looked up from germline, CDR1 is LGHNA and CDR2 is YSLEER. The sample here was CD4+ T cells sorted from PBMCs, taken 45 days after the yellow fever booster vaccination. The receptor comes from a man in his late teens or twenties who received the YFV17D yellow fever vaccine. The chain links TRBV4-3 to TRBJ2-7; D assignment may be TRBD1 or TRBD2 (6 bases each). This chain's CDR3 is CASSQERSGGQGQYF. CDR3 DNA sequence: TGCGCCAGCAGCCAAGAGAGAAGTGGGGGGCAGGGGCAGTACTTC.